This is a list of T cell receptor beta chains from one sample in a study of a mutant IDH1 vaccine in newly diagnosed glioma. The table came from immunoSEQ multiplex PCR; TCRdb's copy has only in-frame clones and leaves some out. Here the sample spans around 30,000 clones, around 60% being singletons. These TCRs' antigens remain unknown. Sequencing was performed on PBMCs, taken from a glioma patient whose treatment included an IDH1 peptide vaccine. These receptors originate from a woman aged 18 to 35 with glioma. Both conserved end residues are part of each CDR3. Fields, in order: J gene, D gene, V gene, clone size, CDR3 protein, CDR3 DNA. The D gene is left open where the match is weak. Expanded clones get a size class; other rows say once, few or many, or leave the size out.

TRBJ2-1 | - | TRBV4-1 | - | CASSQVSQDNEQFF | TGCGCCAGCAGCCAAGTTTCCCAGGACAATGAGCAGTTCTTC
TRBJ2-1 | - | TRBV9 | - | CASSVSSTGSYNEQFF | TGTGCCAGCAGCGTATCTAGTACCGGGTCCTACAATGAGCAGTTCTTC
TRBJ2-3 | TRBD2 | TRBV9 | few | CASSATSGSGNTQYF | TGTGCCAGCAGCGCGACTAGCGGGAGTGGAAATACGCAGTATTTT
TRBJ1-5 | - | TRBV6-1 | - | CASSEALDSGGQPQHF | TGTGCCAGCAGTGAAGCCCTCGACAGCGGCGGTCAGCCCCAGCATTTT
TRBJ2-7 | - | TRBV5-6 | - | CASSLNYEQYF | TGTGCCAGCAGCTTGAACTACGAGCAGTACTTC
TRBJ2-5 | - | TRBV15 | - | CATSRGQGLIKTQYF | TGTGCCACCAGCAGAGGGCAGGGATTGATAAAGACCCAGTACTTC
TRBJ2-3 | - | TRBV11-2 | - | CASSKGVPDTQYF | TGTGCCAGCAGCAAAGGGGTGCCAGATACGCAGTATTTT
TRBJ1-1 | - | TRBV6-4 | few | CASSEIGGKAFF | TGTGCCAGCAGTGAGATAGGAGGGAAAGCTTTCTTT
TRBJ2-7 | TRBD2 | TRBV4-2 | - | CASSRTSGATYEQYF | TGTGCCAGCAGCCGCACTAGCGGGGCAACTTACGAGCAGTACTTC
TRBJ1-2 | - | TRBV19 | - | CASSMTPSVYGYTF | TGTGCCAGTAGTATGACTCCGAGCGTCTATGGCTACACCTTC
TRBJ1-2 | - | TRBV6-1 | few | CASSDWSGFEDGYTF | TGTGCCAGCAGTGACTGGTCAGGGTTTGAAGATGGCTACACCTTC
TRBJ1-1 | - | TRBV7-9 | few | CASSLLENTEAFF | TGTGCCAGCAGCTTATTAGAGAACACTGAAGCTTTCTTT
TRBJ1-4 | - | TRBV28 | - | CASSKRGQIISNEKLFF | TGTGCCAGCAGTAAACGAGGACAGATTATTTCTAATGAAAAACTGTTTTTT
TRBJ2-6 | - | TRBV7-2 | - | CASGAISSGANVLTF | TGTGCCAGCGGTGCCATTAGCTCTGGGGCCAACGTCCTGACTTTC
TRBJ2-5 | TRBD2 | TRBV30 | - | CAWSLLGTSETQYF | TGTGCCTGGAGCCTCCTGGGGACTAGTGAGACCCAGTACTTC
TRBJ1-1 | - | TRBV11-2 | - | CASSLDRGGGRAFF | TGTGCCAGCAGCTTAGATCGCGGGGGGGGTAGAGCTTTCTTT
TRBJ1-1 | - | TRBV7-2 | few | CASSRAPGTEAFF | TGTGCCAGCAGCCGCGCCCCGGGCACTGAAGCTTTCTTT
TRBJ2-1 | - | TRBV5-8 | - | CASSLDGAGGAYNEQFF | TGTGCCAGCAGCTTGGATGGAGCGGGCGGAGCGTACAATGAGCAGTTCTTC
TRBJ1-3 | - | TRBV6-1 | - | CASSVFGGPGDTIYF | TGTGCCAGCAGCGTATTCGGGGGCCCGGGGGACACCATATATTTT
TRBJ1-4 | - | TRBV28 | - | CASRTGGEKLFF | TGTGCCAGCAGGACAGGTGGCGAAAAACTGTTTTTT
TRBJ1-2 | - | TRBV28 | few | CASSFVRGDGYTF | TGTGCCAGCAGTTTCGTGAGAGGGGATGGCTACACCTTC
TRBJ1-4 | - | TRBV6-6 | - | CASRPGRRDEKLFF | TGTGCCAGCCGACCGGGCCGCCGAGATGAAAAACTGTTTTTT
TRBJ2-7 | - | TRBV19 | once | CASYCRDGHYEQYF | TGTGCCAGCTACTGCCGGGACGGCCACTACGAGCAGTACTTC
TRBJ1-2 | - | TRBV21-1 | once | CASSKVGDRTRRFNYGYTF | TGTGCCAGCAGCAAAGTAGGAGACAGGACACGCAGATTTAACTATGGCTACACCTTC
TRBJ2-3 | - | TRBV15 | - | CATSRERWDTQYF | TGTGCCACCAGCAGGGAACGATGGGATACGCAGTATTTT
TRBJ1-2 | - | TRBV5-6 | - | CASSLGSGNGYTF | TGTGCCAGCAGCTTGGGGTCCGGCAATGGCTACACCTTC
TRBJ2-3 | TRBD2 | TRBV2 | - | CASSPVIAGGPPDTQYF | TGTGCCAGCAGTCCTGTGATCGCGGGAGGGCCCCCAGATACGCAGTATTTT
TRBJ2-3 | TRBD2 | TRBV5-1 | - | CASSLAPAGGGSGDTQYF | TGCGCCAGCAGCTTGGCTCCCGCGGGGGGCGGGAGTGGAGATACGCAGTATTTT
TRBJ2-2 | TRBD1 | TRBV7-7 | - | CASSSGGPNTGELFF | TGTGCTAGCAGCTCAGGGGGCCCGAACACCGGGGAGCTGTTTTTT
TRBJ2-7 | TRBD1 | TRBV6-4 | - | CASSEEQGSFEQYF | TGTGCCAGCAGTGAGGAACAGGGGAGCTTCGAGCAGTACTTC